A single sample gave rise to the 12 T cell receptor beta chains below, sequenced in a study of blood T cell repertoires in COVID-19. TCRdb's copy holds only in-frame clones and misses some; the assay was immunoSEQ multiplex PCR. In the table there are some 150,000 clones, 87% of which are singletons. Sequencing used peripheral blood. These TCRs come from a woman between 50 and 59 years old with acute or convalescent COVID-19.

This sequence joins TRBV7-9 and TRBJ2-5; D is undetermined. CDR1 and CDR2 from the germline V gene are SEHNR and FQNEAQ (reference sequence). The length of the CDR3 is 15 residues. Trimming took off 4 bases at V and 0 bases at J, with 12 bases between the two ends. The CDR3 region is CASSYLRDYQETQYF. In DNA form, the CDR3 reads TGTGCCAGCAGCTACCTACGAGACTACCAAGAGACCCAGTACTTC.

This chain links TRBV25-1 with TRBJ1-4; D may be TRBD1 (6 bases). The germline V gene encodes CDR1 MGHDK and CDR2 SYGVNS. Trimming took off 6 bases at V and 9 bases at J, with 17 bases between the two ends. This CDR3 contains 14 residues. In DNA, the CDR3 is TGTGCCAGCAGCCCCCCCGGACAGCGTCAAAAACTGTTTTTT. It specifies CASSPPGQRQKLFF. The whole variable domain, filled in from reference TRBV25-1 and TRBJ1-4, reads EADIYQTPRYLVIGTGKKITLECSQTMGHDKMYWYQQDPGMELHLIHYSYGVNSTEKGDLSSESTVSRIRTEHFPLTLESARPSHTSQYLCASSPPGQRQKLFFGSGTQLSVL.

The genes are TRBV19 and TRBJ1-2; D gene unclear. V was shortened by 6 bases and J by 2 bases, with 13 bases between the two germline ends. Germline values: CDR1 LNHDA, CDR2 SQIVND (reference sequence). The CDR3 sequence is 14 residues long. The CDR3 DNA reads as TGTGCCAGTAGCCCTTTGACGAGGAACTATGGCTACACCTTC. Its translation: CASSPLTRNYGYTF.

The chain is built from TRBV3-1 (or the pseudogene TRBV3-2) and TRBJ1-1, with D possibly TRBD1 on 6 matching bases. V lost 4 bases to trimming and J lost 3 bases, with 12 bases between them. The CDR3 has 14 amino acids. Germline values: CDR1 LGHDT, CDR2 YNNKEL (reference sequence). The chain's CDR3 is CASSLQGSYTEAFF. DNA for the CDR3: TGTGCCAGCAGCCTCCAGGGGAGCTACACTGAAGCTTTCTTT.

CDR3 region: CASSPYSGRAYEQFF. DNA for the CDR3: TGTGCCAGCTCACCATATAGCGGGAGGGCCTATGAGCAGTTCTTC. The genes are TRBV18 and TRBJ2-1; 11 bases align to TRBD2. Germline V gene lookup returns CDR1 KGHSH and CDR2 LQKENI. The junction had 5 bases not matched to a gene; V was cut back by 2 bases and J by 8 bases. CDR3 length: 15 residues. The whole variable domain, remainder taken from reference TRBV18 and TRBJ2-1, is NAGVMQNPRHLVRRRGQEARLRCSPMKGHSHVYWYRQLPEEGLKFMVYLQKENIIDESGMPKERFSAEFPKEGPSILRIQQVVRGDSAAYFCASSPYSGRAYEQFFGPGTRLTVL.

The CDR3 reads CASSFSGGDNEQYF. CDR3 bases: TGTGCCAGCAGCTTTAGCGGGGGGGACAACGAGCAGTACTTC. This chain links TRBV7-2 with TRBJ2-7; 11 bases align to TRBD2. Unmatched junction bases numbered 3, after V lost 3 bases and J lost 5 bases. Germline V gene lookup returns CDR1 SGHTA and CDR2 FQGNSA. CDR3 length equals 14 residues.

This chain uses TRBV5-1 with TRBJ1-6; D is perhaps TRBD1 (6 bases). Germline V lookup: CDR1 SGHRS, CDR2 YFSETQ. V lost 5 bases and J lost 4, with 13 bases in between. The CDR3 extends over 15 amino acids. CDR3 in amino acids: CASRFRTEYNSPLHF. The CDR3 coding sequence is TGCGCCAGCAGGTTTAGGACAGAGTATAATTCACCCCTCCACTTT.

In this sample, this clone turned up a few times. The chain links TRBV4-1 to TRBJ2-7; TRBD1 agrees at 10 bases. After removal of 3 bases from V and 6 bases from J, the junction contained 5 bases not matched to a gene. Germline CDR1 reads MGHRA; CDR2 reads YSYEKL. CDR3 length: 14 residues. This CDR3 is CASSQGQGLGEQYF. The DNA of the CDR3 is TGCGCCAGCAGCCAGGGACAGGGGCTAGGCGAGCAGTACTTC.

The rearrangement uses TRBV27 and TRBJ1-1, with unresolved D. V lost 2 bases, J lost 1 base, and 8 bases lay in between. The V gene's germline CDR1 is MNHEY and CDR2 SMNVEV (reference sequence). The CDR3 is 14 residues long. This CDR3 reads CASSLNQANTEAFF. The CDR3 DNA is TGTGCCAGCAGTTTAAATCAGGCGAACACTGAAGCTTTCTTT.

The chain employs TRBV20-1 and TRBJ2-7, with TRBD2 as a possible D gene (6 bases). This CDR3 is 11 amino acids long. The V gene lost 7 bases and the J gene lost 4 bases, with 11 bases spanning the gap. Germline lookup yields CDR1 DFQATT and CDR2 SNEGSKA (reference sequence). CDR3 sequence reads: CSGRGLYEQYF. In DNA form, the CDR3 reads TGCAGTGGGAGGGGTTTATACGAGCAGTACTTC.

The chain employs TRBV6-5 and TRBJ2-1; 10 bases are shared with TRBD2. J was trimmed by 8 bases and V by 4 bases; bases with no gene match: 5. The CDR3 runs to 14 residues. The V gene's germline CDR1 is MNHEY and CDR2 SVGAGI. CDR3 loop: CASSSSGRFDEQFF. CDR3 DNA: TGTGCCAGCAGTTCTAGCGGGAGATTTGATGAGCAGTTCTTC.

This clone was recorded once. For the CDR3, the DNA is TGTGCCAGCAGCAAACGGGCGGGCGGGTACACCGGGGAGCTGTTTTTT. Encoded protein: CASSKRAGGYTGELFF. V is TRBV5-6 and J is TRBJ2-2; possibly TRBD2 for D (5 bases). The CDR3 has 16 amino acids. V was pared by 4 bases and J by 3 bases, with 16 bases between. The germline gives CDR1 SGHDT, CDR2 YYEEEE.